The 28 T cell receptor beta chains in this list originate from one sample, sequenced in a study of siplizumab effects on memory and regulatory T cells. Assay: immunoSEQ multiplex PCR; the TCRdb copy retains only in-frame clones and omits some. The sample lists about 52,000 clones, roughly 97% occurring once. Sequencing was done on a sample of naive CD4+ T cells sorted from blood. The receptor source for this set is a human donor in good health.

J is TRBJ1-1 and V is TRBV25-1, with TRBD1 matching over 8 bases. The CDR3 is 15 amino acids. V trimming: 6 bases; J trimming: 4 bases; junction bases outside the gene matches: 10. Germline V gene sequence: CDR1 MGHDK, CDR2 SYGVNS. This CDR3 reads CASRETGVGGTEAFF. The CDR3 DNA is TGTGCCAGCAGGGAGACAGGGGTGGGGGGCACTGAAGCTTTCTTT. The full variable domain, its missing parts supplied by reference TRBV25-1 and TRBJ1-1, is EADIYQTPRYLVIGTGKKITLECSQTMGHDKMYWYQQDPGMELHLIHYSYGVNSTEKGDLSSESTVSRIRTEHFPLTLESARPSHTSQYLCASRETGVGGTEAFFGQGTRLTVV.

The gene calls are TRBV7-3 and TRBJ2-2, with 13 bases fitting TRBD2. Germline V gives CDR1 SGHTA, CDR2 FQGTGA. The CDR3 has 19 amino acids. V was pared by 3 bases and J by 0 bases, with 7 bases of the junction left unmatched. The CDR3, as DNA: TGTGCCAGCAGCTTGGGACTAGCGGGGCGGGGCCCGAACACCGGGGAGCTGTTTTTT. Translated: CASSLGLAGRGPNTGELFF.

The CDR3 region has the DNA TGTGCTAGTGGTTTGGGCCCTTCAGGGCGAGCTTTCTTT. It translates to CASGLGPSGRAFF. The V gene is TRBV12-5, the J gene TRBJ1-1, with D possibly being TRBD1 (5 bases). The CDR3 extends over 13 amino acids. V lost 1 base and J 10 bases, leaving 13 bases between the germline ends. CDR1 and CDR2 (germline): LGHNT, FRNRAP.

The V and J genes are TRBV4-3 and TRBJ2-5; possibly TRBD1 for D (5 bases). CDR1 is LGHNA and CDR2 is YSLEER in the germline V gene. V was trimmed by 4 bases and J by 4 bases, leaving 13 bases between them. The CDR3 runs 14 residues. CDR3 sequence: CASSPGLFRETQYF. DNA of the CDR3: TGCGCCAGCAGCCCAGGGCTTTTTCGAGAGACCCAGTACTTC.

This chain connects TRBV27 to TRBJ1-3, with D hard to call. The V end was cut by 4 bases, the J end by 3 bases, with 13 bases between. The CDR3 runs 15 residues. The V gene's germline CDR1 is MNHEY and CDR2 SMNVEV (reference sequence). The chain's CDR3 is CASSSDRRFGNTIYF. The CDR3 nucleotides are TGTGCCAGCAGTTCAGATAGGAGATTTGGAAACACCATATATTTT.

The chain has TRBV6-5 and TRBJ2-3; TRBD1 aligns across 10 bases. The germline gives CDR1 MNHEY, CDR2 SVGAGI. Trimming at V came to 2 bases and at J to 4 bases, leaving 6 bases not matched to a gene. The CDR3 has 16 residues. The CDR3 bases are TGTGCCAGCAGTTACGGGACAGGGGTGAATCCAGATACGCAGTATTTT. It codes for CASSYGTGVNPDTQYF.

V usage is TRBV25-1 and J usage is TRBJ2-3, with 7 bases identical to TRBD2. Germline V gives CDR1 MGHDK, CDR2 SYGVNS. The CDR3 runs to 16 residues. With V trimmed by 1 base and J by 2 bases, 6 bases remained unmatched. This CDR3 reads CASSEWGGPHTDTQYF. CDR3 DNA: TGTGCCAGCAGTGAATGGGGGGGACCGCACACAGATACGCAGTATTTT.

In DNA form, the CDR3 reads TGTGCCTGGAGTACGGGACAGGGGGCTAGGGAGACCCAGTACTTC. It specifies CAWSTGQGARETQYF. The chain links TRBV30 to TRBJ2-5; 12 positions agree with TRBD1. This CDR3 comprises 15 residues. CDR1 is GTSNPN and CDR2 is SVGIG in the germline V gene (reference sequence). J lost 5 bases, V lost 2 bases, and 6 bases had no gene match. Looking up the rest from reference TRBV30 and TRBJ2-5 gives the full variable domain: SQTIHQWPATLVQPVGSPLSLECTVEGTSNPNLYWYRQAAGRGLQLLFYSVGIGQISSEVPQNLSASRPQDRQFILSSKKLLLSDSGFYLCAWSTGQGARETQYFGPGTRLLVL.

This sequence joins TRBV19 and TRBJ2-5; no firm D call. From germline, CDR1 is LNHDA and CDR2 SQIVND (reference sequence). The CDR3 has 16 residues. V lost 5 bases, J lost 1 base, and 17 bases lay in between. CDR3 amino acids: CASSPGGLTLQETQYF. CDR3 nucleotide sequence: TGTGCCAGTAGTCCCGGTGGCCTAACTCTCCAAGAGACCCAGTACTTC.

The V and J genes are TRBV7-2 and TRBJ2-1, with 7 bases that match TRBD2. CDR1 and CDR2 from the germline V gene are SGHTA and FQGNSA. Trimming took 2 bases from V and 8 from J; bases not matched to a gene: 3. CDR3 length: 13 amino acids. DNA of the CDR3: TGTGCCAGCAGCTTAAGCCGGGGGGATGAGCAGTTCTTC. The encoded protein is CASSLSRGDEQFF. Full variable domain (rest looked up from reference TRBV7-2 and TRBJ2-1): GAGVSQSPSNKVTEKGKDVELRCDPISGHTALYWYRQSLGQGLEFLIYFQGNSAPDKSGLPSDRFSAERTGGSVSTLTIQRTQQEDSAVYLCASSLSRGDEQFFGPGTRLTVL.

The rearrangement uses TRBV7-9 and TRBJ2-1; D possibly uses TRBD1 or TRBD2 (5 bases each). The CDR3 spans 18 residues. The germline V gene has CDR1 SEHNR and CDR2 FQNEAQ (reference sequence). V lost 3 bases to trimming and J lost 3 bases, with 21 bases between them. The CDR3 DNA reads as TGTGCCAGCAGCTTGTCCGGGGCCCGCAGACTCCTCTACAATGAGCAGTTCTTC. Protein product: CASSLSGARRLLYNEQFF.

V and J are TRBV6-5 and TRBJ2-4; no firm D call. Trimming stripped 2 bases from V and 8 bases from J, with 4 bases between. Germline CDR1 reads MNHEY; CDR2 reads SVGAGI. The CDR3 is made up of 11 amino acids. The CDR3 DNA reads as TGTGCCAGCAGTTACAAGGACATTCAGTACTTC. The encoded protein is CASSYKDIQYF.

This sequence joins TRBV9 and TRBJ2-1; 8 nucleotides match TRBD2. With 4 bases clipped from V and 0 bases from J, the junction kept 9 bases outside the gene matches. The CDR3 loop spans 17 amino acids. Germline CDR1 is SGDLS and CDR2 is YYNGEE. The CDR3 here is CASSPRSSGASYNEQFF. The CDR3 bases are TGTGCCAGCAGCCCGCGGAGTAGCGGGGCCTCCTACAATGAGCAGTTCTTC.

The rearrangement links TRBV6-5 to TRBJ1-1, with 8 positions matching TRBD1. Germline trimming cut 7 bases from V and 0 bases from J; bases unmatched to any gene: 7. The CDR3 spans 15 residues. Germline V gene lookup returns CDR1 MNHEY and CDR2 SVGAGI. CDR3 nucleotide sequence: TGTGCCAGCAACGGACAGGGATTAATGAACACTGAAGCTTTCTTT. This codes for CASNGQGLMNTEAFF.

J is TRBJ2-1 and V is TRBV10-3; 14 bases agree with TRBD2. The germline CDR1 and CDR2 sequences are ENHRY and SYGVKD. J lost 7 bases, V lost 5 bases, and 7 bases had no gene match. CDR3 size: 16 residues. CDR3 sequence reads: CAISQGLAGVENEQFF. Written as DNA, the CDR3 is TGTGCCATCAGTCAGGGACTAGCGGGAGTGGAAAATGAGCAGTTCTTC.

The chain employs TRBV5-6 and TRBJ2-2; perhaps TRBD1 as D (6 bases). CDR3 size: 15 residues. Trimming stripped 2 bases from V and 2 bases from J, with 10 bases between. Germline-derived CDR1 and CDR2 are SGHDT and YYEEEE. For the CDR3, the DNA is TGTGCCAGCAGCTTAACCGGGACAAACACCGGGGAGCTGTTTTTT. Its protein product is CASSLTGTNTGELFF.

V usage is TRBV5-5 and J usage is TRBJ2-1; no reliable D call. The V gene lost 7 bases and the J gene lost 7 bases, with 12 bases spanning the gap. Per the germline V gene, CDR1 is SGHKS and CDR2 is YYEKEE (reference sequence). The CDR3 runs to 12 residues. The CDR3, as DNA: TGTGCCAGCGCCCTAACTGAAAATGAGCAGTTCTTC. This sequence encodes CASALTENEQFF.

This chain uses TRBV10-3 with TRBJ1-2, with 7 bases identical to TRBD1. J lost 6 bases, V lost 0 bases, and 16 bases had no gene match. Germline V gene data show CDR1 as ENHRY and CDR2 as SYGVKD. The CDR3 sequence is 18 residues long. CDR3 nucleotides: TGTGCCATCAGTGAGTCGAGGACAGGAGGGGCGGTAGGGGATGGCTACACCTTC. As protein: CAISESRTGGAVGDGYTF.

CDR3 DNA sequence: TGTGCCTGGAGTGCCGGGGGGAACAATCAGCCCCAGCATTTT. This codes for CAWSAGGNNQPQHF. The chain carries TRBV30 and TRBJ1-5; D is perhaps TRBD1 (5 bases). Germline CDR1 GTSNPN, CDR2 SVGIG (reference sequence). The ends were cut back, 1 base at V and 3 bases at J, with 10 bases in the middle. There are 14 residues in the CDR3.

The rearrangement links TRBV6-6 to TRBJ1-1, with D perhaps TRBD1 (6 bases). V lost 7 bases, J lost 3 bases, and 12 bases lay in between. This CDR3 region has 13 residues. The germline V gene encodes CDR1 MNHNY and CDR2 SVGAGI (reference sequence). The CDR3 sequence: CASTAAGDTEAFF. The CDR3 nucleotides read TGTGCCAGCACCGCTGCAGGGGACACTGAAGCTTTCTTT.

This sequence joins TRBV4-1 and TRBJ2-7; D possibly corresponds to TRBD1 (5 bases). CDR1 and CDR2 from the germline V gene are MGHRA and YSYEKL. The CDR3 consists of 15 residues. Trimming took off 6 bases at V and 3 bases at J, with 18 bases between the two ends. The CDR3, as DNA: TGCGCCAGCAGAAACTTGGGGCGGAACTACTACGAGCAGTACTTC. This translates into CASRNLGRNYYEQYF.

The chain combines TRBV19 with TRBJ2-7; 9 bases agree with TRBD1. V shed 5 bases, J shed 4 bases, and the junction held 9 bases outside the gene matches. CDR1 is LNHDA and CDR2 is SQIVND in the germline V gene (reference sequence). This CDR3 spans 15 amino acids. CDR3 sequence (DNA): TGTGCCAGTAGTGGCCCCGGGACAGGGCGTTACGAGCAGTACTTC. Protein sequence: CASSGPGTGRYEQYF.

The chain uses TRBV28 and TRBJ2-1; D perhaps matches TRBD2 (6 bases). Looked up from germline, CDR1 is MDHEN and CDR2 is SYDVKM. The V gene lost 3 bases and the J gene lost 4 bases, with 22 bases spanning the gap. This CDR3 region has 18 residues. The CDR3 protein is CASSLGGFGAGSYNEQFF. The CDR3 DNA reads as TGTGCCAGCAGTTTGGGGGGTTTCGGCGCAGGGTCATACAATGAGCAGTTCTTC.

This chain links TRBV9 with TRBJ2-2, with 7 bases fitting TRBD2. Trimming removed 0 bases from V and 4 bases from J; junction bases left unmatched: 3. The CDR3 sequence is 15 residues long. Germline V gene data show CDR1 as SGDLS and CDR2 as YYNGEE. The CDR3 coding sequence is TGTGCCAGCAGCGTAGACTTAGCGGGCACCGGGGAGCTGTTTTTT. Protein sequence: CASSVDLAGTGELFF. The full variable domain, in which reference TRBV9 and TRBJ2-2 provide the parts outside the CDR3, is DSGVTQTPKHLITATGQRVTLRCSPRSGDLSVYWYQQSLDQGLQFLIQYYNGEERAKGNILERFSAQQFPDLHSELNLSSLELGDSALYFCASSVDLAGTGELFFGEGSRLTVL.

CDR3 region: CSVTPGGRDEQYF. In DNA, the CDR3 is TGCAGCGTGACCCCCGGGGGCCGGGACGAGCAGTACTTC. This sequence joins TRBV29-1 and TRBJ2-7; D is perhaps TRBD1 or TRBD2 (6 bases each). Looked up from germline, CDR1 is SQVTM and CDR2 is ANQGSEA. Deletions cut 6 bases from V and 5 bases from J, with 17 bases between. CDR3 length: 13 residues.

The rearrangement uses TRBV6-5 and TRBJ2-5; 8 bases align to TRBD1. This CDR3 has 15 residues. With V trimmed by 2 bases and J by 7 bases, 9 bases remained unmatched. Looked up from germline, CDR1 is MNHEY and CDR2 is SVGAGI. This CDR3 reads CASSYPRTGLWTQYF. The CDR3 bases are TGTGCCAGCAGTTACCCAAGGACAGGGCTGTGGACCCAGTACTTC.

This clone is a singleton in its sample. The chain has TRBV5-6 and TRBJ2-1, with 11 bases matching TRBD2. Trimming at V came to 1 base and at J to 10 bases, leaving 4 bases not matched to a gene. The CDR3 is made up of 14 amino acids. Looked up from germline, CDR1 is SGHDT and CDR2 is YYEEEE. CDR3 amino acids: CASSLRSGRAEQFF. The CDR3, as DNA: TGTGCCAGCAGCTTGCGTAGCGGGAGGGCCGAGCAGTTCTTC.

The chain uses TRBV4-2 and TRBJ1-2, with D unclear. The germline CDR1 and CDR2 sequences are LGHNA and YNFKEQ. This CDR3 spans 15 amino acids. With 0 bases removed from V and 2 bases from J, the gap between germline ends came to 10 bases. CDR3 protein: CASSQDPGGNYGYTF. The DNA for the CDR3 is TGTGCCAGCAGCCAAGATCCGGGAGGCAACTATGGCTACACCTTC.